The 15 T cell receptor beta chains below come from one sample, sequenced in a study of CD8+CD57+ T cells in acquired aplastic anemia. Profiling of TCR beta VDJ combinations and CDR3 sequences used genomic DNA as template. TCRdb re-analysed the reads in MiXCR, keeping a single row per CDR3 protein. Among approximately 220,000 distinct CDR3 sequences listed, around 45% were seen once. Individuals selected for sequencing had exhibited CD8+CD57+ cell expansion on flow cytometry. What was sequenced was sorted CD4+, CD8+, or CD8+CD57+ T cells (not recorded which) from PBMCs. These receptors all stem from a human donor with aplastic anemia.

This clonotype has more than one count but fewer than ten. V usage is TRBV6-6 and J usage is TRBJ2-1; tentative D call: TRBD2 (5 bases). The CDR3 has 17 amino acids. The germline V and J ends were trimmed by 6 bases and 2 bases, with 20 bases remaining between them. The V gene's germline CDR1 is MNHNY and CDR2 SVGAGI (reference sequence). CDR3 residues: CASRLTLAQYTYNEQFF. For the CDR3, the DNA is TGTGCCAGCAGACTGACGCTAGCTCAGTATACCTACAATGAGCAGTTCTTC.

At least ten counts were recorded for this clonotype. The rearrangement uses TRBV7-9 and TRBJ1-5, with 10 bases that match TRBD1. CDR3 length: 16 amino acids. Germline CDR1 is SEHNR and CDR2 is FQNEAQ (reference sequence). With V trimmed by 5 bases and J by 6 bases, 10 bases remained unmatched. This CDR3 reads CASSPGSGTGVQPQHF. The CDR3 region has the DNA TGTGCCAGCAGCCCGGGCTCCGGGACAGGGGTTCAGCCCCAGCATTTT.

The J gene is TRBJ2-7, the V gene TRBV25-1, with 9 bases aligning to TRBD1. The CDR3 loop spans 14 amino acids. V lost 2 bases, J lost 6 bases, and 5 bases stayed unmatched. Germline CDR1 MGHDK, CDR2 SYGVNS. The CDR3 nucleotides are TGTGCCAGCAGTGAAACAGGGGGCTTTGCCGAGCAGTACTTC. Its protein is CASSETGGFAEQYF.

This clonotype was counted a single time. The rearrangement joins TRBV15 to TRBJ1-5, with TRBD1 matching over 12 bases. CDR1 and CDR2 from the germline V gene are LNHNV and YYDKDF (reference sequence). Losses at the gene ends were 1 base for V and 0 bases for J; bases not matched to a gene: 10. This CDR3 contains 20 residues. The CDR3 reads CATSRVGDRGLLDSNQPQHF. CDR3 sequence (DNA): TGTGCCACCAGCAGAGTAGGGGACAGGGGGCTTTTGGATAGCAATCAGCCCCAGCATTTT.

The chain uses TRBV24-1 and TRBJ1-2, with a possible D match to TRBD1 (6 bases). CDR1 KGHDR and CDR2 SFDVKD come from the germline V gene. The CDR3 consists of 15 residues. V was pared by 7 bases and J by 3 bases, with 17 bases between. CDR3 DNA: TGTGCCACCAGCAGGAACAGGGAAGTGGACTATGGCTACACCTTC. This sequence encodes CATSRNREVDYGYTF.

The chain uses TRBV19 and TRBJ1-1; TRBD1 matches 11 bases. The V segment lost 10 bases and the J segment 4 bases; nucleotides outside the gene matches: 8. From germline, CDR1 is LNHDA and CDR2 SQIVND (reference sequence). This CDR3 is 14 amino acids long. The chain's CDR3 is CATGGTGGSTEAFF. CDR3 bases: TGTGCCACAGGAGGGACAGGGGGGTCCACTGAAGCTTTCTTT.

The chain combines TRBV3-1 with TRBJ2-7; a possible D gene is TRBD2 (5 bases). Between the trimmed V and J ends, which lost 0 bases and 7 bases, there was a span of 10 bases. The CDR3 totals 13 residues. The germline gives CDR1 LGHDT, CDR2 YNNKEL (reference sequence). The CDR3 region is CASSQDPGWEQYF. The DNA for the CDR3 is TGTGCCAGCAGCCAAGATCCGGGATGGGAGCAGTACTTC.

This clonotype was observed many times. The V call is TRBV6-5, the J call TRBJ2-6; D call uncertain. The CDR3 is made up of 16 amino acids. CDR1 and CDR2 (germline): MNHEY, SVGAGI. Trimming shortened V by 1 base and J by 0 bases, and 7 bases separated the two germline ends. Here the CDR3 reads CASSYFDASGANVLTF. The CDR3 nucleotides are TGTGCCAGCAGTTACTTTGACGCCTCTGGGGCCAACGTCCTGACTTTC.

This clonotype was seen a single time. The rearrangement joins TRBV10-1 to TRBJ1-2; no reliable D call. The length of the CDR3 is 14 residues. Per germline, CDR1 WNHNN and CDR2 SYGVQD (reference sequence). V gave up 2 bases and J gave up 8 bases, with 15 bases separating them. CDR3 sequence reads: CASSENGPNGGYTF. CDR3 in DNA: TGCGCCAGCAGTGAGAACGGACCTAACGGGGGCTACACCTTC.

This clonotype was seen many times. The CDR3 region is CASSYSSGTTEAFF. The CDR3 nucleotides are TGTGCCAGCAGTTACTCGTCAGGGACCACTGAAGCTTTCTTT. The chain employs TRBV6-5 and TRBJ1-1, with D possibly being TRBD1 (5 bases). The CDR3 extends over 14 amino acids. V lost 0 bases, J lost 4 bases, and 9 bases lay in between. Germline CDR1 and CDR2: MNHEY and SVGAGI.

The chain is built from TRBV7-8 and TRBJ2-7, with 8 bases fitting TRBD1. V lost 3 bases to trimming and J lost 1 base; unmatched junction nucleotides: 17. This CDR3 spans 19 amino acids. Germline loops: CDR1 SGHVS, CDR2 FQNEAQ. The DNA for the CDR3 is TGTGCCAGCAGCTTCGAAACCCGCCCGGACAGGGTAGTTTCCTACGAGCAGTACTTC. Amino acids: CASSFETRPDRVVSYEQYF. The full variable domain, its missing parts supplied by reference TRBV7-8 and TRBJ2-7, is GAGVSQSPRYKVAKRGQDVALRCDPISGHVSLFWYQQALGQGPEFLTYFQNEAQLDKSGLPSDRFFAERPEGSVSTLKIQRTQQEDSAVYLCASSFETRPDRVVSYEQYFGPGTRLTVT.

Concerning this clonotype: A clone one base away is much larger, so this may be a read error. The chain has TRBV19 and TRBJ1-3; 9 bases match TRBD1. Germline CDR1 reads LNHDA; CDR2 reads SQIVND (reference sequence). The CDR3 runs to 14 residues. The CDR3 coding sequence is TGTGCCTGTAGTACAGGGGGCGCGGGAAACACCATATATTTT. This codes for CACSTGGAGNTIYF.

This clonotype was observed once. The CDR3 region has the DNA TGTGCCAGCAGCCCGCAAAGTACAGGAGTCGTGGGTGAAAAACTGTTTTTT. This sequence encodes CASSPQSTGVVGEKLFF. This sequence joins TRBV7-9 and TRBJ1-4, with D perhaps TRBD1 (5 bases). This CDR3 comprises 17 residues. Per the germline V gene, CDR1 is SEHNR and CDR2 is FQNEAQ (reference sequence). The germline V and J ends were trimmed by 5 bases and 7 bases, with 23 bases remaining between them.

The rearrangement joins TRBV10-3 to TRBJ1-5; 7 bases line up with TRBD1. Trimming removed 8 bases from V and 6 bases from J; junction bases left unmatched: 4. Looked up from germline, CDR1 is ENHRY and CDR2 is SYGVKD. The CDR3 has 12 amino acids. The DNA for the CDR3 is TGTGCCATCGGGGCAGGGGGTCAGCCCCAGCATTTT. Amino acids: CAIGAGGQPQHF.

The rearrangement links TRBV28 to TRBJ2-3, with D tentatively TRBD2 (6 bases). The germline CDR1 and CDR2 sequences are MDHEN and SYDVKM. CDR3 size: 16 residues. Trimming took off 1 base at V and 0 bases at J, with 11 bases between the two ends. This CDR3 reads CASSLFSAGSTDTQYF. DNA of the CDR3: TGTGCCAGCAGTTTATTCTCTGCGGGGAGCACAGATACGCAGTATTTT.